The T cell receptor beta chain under discussion was sequenced for a study of blood T cell repertoires in COVID-19. Across the study: The United States, Italy and Spain were the sources of the acute and convalescent COVID-19 samples. From T cells, B-cell-depleted T cells, or PBMCs came the material, which was cDNA or gDNA.

The germline gives CDR1 MDHEN, CDR2 SYDVKM. The CDR3 has 16 residues. After removal of 6 bases from V and 2 bases from J, the junction contained 8 bases not matched to a gene. As originally analysed: Amplification from reference gene primers served as the basis for estimated nucleated cell counts. Profiled with immunoSEQ multiplex PCR; TCRdb holds only in-frame clones, not every one. V and J calls and clone size are given by that table; D and trimming were obtained from the DNA. This repertoire shows roughly 120,000 clones, roughly three quarters found once; its top ten account for approximately 8%. What was sequenced was peripheral blood. The clonotype was recovered from a human donor in a cohort sampled during active COVID-19. This rearrangement joins TRBV28 to TRBJ2-2; 8 bases align to TRBD1. This CDR3 is CASRPDRAYNTGELFF. The CDR3 region has the DNA TGTGCCAGCAGGCCGGACAGGGCTTACAACACCGGGGAGCTGTTTTTT.